Detailed here is one T cell receptor beta chain. Its antigen remains unknown. Profiled with immunoSEQ multiplex PCR; TCRdb holds only in-frame clones, not every one. The sample records 150,000 or so clones, approximately 93% being singletons. These data originate in a study of T cell responses to AZD1222 COVID-19 vaccine. Study-wide findings and caveats: Unmutated variant regions are reportedly targeted by nearly half of spike-specific TCRs.

Germline CDR1 SGHAT, CDR2 FQNNGV. CDR3 length: 13 residues. The V end was cut by 1 base, the J end by 4 bases, with 5 bases between. The sample was peripheral blood, taken 28 days after the second AZD1222 dose. This TCR came from an adult who received the AZD1222 COVID-19 vaccine. V and J are TRBV11-2 and TRBJ1-3; D is uncertain. The CDR3 bases are TGTGCCAGCAGCTTAGTTCTGGGAAACACCATATATTTT. Protein sequence: CASSLVLGNTIYF.